The clone carrying this T cell receptor beta chain has just a few counts. The data are from a study of cytomegalovirus exposure and HLA in healthy donors. Clones were sequenced by immunoSEQ multiplex PCR, and TCRdb holds only the in-frame ones, with some missing. The data contain some 250,000 clones, 90% of them singletons. CDR1 is MDHEN and CDR2 is SYDVKM in the germline V gene. Trimming removed 7 bases at V and 4 bases at J, with 17 bases between. CDR3 size: 15 residues. Source material: PBMCs. The chain combines TRBV28 with TRBJ1-5; D is possibly TRBD1 (5 bases). The source of this sequence is a young woman in good health and CMV-seronegative. CDR3 amino acids: CASTDRTIGNQPQHF. CDR3 bases: TGTGCCAGCACCGACAGAACTATAGGGAATCAGCCCCAGCATTTT.